The 7 T cell receptor beta chains in this list originate from one sample, sequenced in a study of T cell responses to AZD1222 COVID-19 vaccine. Measured with immunoSEQ multiplex PCR; TCRdb has only the in-frame clones, and not every one. The data contain 95,000 to 120,000 clones, about 92% of them seen just once; the ten biggest clones take up 3.1%. Material: peripheral blood, obtained on day 0 of MenACWY control vaccination. All receptors come from an adult in good health.

This chain connects TRBV28 to TRBJ1-1; D is possibly TRBD1 (6 bases). V shed 3 bases and J shed 5 bases, with 16 bases lying between them. The CDR3 is made up of 15 amino acids. The germline gives CDR1 MDHEN, CDR2 SYDVKM. The CDR3 DNA reads as TGTGCCAGCAGTTTCTGGAGAGGGGGGCAGACTGAAGCTTTCTTT. It codes for CASSFWRGGQTEAFF.

V usage is TRBV2 and J usage is TRBJ1-1; tentatively, D is TRBD1 (5 bases). Germline assignment: CDR1 SNHLY and CDR2 FYNNEI. There are 13 residues in the CDR3. V was clipped by 6 bases and J by 1 base, with 9 bases between them. The CDR3 DNA is TGTGCCAGCAGCAGGGATTCGAACACTGAAGCTTTCTTT. Its translation: CASSRDSNTEAFF.

J is TRBJ2-3 and V is TRBV9; D may be TRBD1 (5 bases). The CDR3 runs to 14 residues. Germline V CDR1 and CDR2: SGDLS, YYNGEE. V was clipped by 3 bases and J by 6 bases, with 14 bases between them. CDR3 sequence reads: CASSADRPSDTQYF. CDR3 sequence (DNA): TGTGCCAGCAGCGCCGACAGACCCTCCGATACGCAGTATTTT.

The chain combines TRBV24-1 with TRBJ1-1, with 7 nucleotides matching TRBD1. Looked up from germline, CDR1 is KGHDR and CDR2 is SFDVKD. The V gene end was trimmed by 3 bases and the J gene end by 1 base; junction bases not matched to a gene: 4. This CDR3 has 15 residues. The CDR3 is CATSDPRTGNTEAFF. The CDR3 DNA follows: TGTGCCACCAGTGATCCCCGGACAGGGAACACTGAAGCTTTCTTT.

The gene calls are TRBV24-1 and TRBJ2-2; D remains ambiguous. The germline CDR1 and CDR2 sequences are KGHDR and SFDVKD. This CDR3 is built from 13 residues. V was pared by 8 bases and J by 4 bases, with 10 bases between. The CDR3 DNA is TGTGCCACCAACCAGCGAACCACCGGGGAGCTGTTTTTT. It translates to CATNQRTTGELFF.

The chain uses TRBV28 and TRBJ2-4; 9 bases fit TRBD2. Unmatched junction bases numbered 3, after V lost 3 bases and J lost 0 bases. Germline V gives CDR1 MDHEN, CDR2 SYDVKM. CDR3 length: 16 amino acids. The CDR3 here is CASSFRLAEAKNIQYF. The CDR3 DNA sequence: TGTGCCAGCAGTTTTCGACTAGCGGAAGCCAAAAACATTCAGTACTTC.

The chain has TRBV2 and TRBJ1-4; D not resolved. Germline V gene lookup returns CDR1 SNHLY and CDR2 FYNNEI. The CDR3 is 13 amino acids. Trimming shortened V by 4 bases and J by 2 bases, and 5 bases separated the two germline ends. The CDR3 DNA reads as TGTGCCAGCAGTGGGCAGACTAATGAAAAACTGTTTTTT. As protein: CASSGQTNEKLFF.